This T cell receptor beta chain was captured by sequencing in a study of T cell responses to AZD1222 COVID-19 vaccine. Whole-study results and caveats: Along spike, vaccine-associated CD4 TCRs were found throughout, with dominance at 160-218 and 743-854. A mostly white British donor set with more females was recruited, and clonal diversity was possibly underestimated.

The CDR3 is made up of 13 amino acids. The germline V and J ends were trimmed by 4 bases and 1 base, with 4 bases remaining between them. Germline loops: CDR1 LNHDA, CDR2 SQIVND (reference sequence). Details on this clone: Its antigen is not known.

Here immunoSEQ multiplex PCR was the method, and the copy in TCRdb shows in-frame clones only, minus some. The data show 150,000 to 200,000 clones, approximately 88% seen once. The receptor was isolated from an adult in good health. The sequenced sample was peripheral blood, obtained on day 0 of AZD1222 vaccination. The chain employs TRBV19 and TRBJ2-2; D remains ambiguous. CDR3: CASSTRNTGELFF. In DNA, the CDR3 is TGTGCCAGTAGTACCAGGAACACCGGGGAGCTGTTTTTT.